This TCR beta chain was captured in a study of blood T cell repertoires in COVID-19 (dated by TCRdb to 2020 to 2021). Looking at the study overall: Collaborator samples came from the United States, Italy and Spain and covered acute and convalescent phases of COVID-19. The prospective study material was composed of cDNA or gDNA derived from T cells, B-cell-depleted T cells, or PBMCs. Subjects who had been exposed to COVID-19, were actively infected with it, or had recovered from it provided the deeply sampled blood TCRbeta repertoires that made up the dataset. A freely available public database, intended as a resource for researchers studying the immune response to SARS-CoV-2, is where the repertoires were released. Samples were obtained from the ongoing ImmuneRACE study (first 160 participants) and from 1,254 subjects provided by 6 global collaborators. Nearly every sample came with metadata listing a de-identified subject ID, COVID-19 status, age in years and sex. HLA class I and class II types, where available, came from metadata supplied by the sample provider rather than from assay-based typing.

Each collaborating institution followed its own protocols to collect whole blood in K2EDTA tubes. For TCRbeta analysis, collaborators shipped samples as frozen whole blood, isolated PBMCs, or DNA extracted from either of those sample types. This clone was counted only a few times. The antigen this receptor binds is unknown. No much larger clone exists at a distance of one base, and base qualities are not known. The paper as a whole reports these results and caveats: The quantity of clinical and demographic metadata differed by source and by participant and was supplied without curation.

TCRbeta CDR3 regions were amplified from genomic DNA by means of the immunoSEQ Assay, a bias-controlled multiplex PCR. The paper's processing steps were these. Nucleated cell counts per sample were estimated from amplification of reference gene primers within the assay. Sequence reads were collapsed and filtered to measure the absolute abundance of every unique TCRbeta CDR3 rearrangement. For each sample, productive Simpson clonality was calculated as the square root of Simpson's diversity index over productive rearrangements. TCRdb took this table from immuneACCESS and kept in-frame rearrangements with V and J called. Such tables lack part of the clones; where checked against another copy, unresolved V genes explain under half of the gap, and the rest is unexplained. V, J and clone size are taken as reported in that table, and D and trimming were inferred from the DNA itself. In this sample the table shows about 82,000 clones, around 81% of which occur a single time. Of the sample, around 40% falls within the top ten clones.

The CDR3 spans 15 residues, from the cysteine through the phenylalanine. The CDR3 DNA has 45 bases and is translated from base 1. Looking up the germline V gene yields CDR1 SGHRS and CDR2 YFSETQ. Cut back by 7 bases and 0 bases, the V and J ends lie 13 bases apart. The chain couples TRBV5-1 to TRBJ2-2; there is no confident call for the D gene. This TCR came from a man at least 80 years old with acute or convalescent COVID-19. Material: peripheral blood. The CDR3 region has the sequence CASSRFPSNTGELFF. The sequenced DNA: TGCGCCAGCTCGCGGTTCCCTTCGAACACCGGGGAGCTGTTTTTT.